The present T cell receptor beta chain was sequenced within a study of T-cell memory formation after mild COVID-19. About the research overall: TCR clusters showed largely donor specificity. General study points: Later expanders leaned CD4+, whereas clones that contracted between day 15 and 85 were balanced CD4/CD8.

Constant-segment primers were used for 5'RACE, and the resulting TCR alpha and TCR beta cDNA libraries carried sample barcodes and UMIs. Each CDR3 protein is one row after TCRdb ran MiXCR on the 5' RACE reads. The profile shows around 7,000 distinct CDR3 sequences, around 32% of them singletons. As for this clonotype: The antigen is not known.

The CDR3 totals 18 residues. Germline V gene sequence: CDR1 LGHNT, CDR2 FRNRAP. V was shortened by 6 bases and J by 0 bases, with 21 bases between the two germline ends. This TCR derives from an adult woman who had mild COVID-19 (a few samples of this study predate the infection). Cell type and time point are not known. This chain connects TRBV12-5 to TRBJ2-1, with D perhaps matching TRBD2 (6 bases). The specimen sequenced was PBMCs or a T cell subset sorted from them (not recorded which). This chain's CDR3 is CASGPPRGKGFSYNEQFF. The CDR3 DNA follows: TGTGCTAGTGGCCCGCCCCGGGGGAAGGGGTTCTCCTACAATGAGCAGTTCTTC.